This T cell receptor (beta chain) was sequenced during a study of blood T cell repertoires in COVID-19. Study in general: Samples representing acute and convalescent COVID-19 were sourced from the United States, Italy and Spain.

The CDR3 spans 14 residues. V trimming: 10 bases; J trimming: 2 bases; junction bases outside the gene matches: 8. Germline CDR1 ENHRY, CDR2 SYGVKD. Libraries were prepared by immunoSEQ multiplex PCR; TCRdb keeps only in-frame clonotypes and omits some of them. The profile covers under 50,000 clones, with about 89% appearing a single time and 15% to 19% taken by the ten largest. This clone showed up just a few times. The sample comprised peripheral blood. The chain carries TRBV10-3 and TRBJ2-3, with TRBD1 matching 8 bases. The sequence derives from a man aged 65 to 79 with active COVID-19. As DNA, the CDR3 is TGTGCCAGCGGAAAGACAGGGGACACAGATACGCAGTATTTT. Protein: CASGKTGDTDTQYF.